Detailed here is one T cell receptor (beta chain). This sample is part of a study of blood T cell repertoires in COVID-19. Study background: Spain, Italy and the United States supplied samples that represented acute and convalescent COVID-19. Nucleic acid was either cDNA or gDNA, and it came from T cells, B-cell-depleted T cells, or PBMCs.

Germline-derived CDR1 and CDR2 are ENHRY and SYGVKD. Trimming removed 11 bases from V and 9 bases from J, with 16 bases in between. The CDR3 totals 11 residues. In the original workflow: It was from reference gene primer amplification that nucleated cell counts were estimated. Clones were read by immunoSEQ multiplex PCR, and TCRdb kept only the in-frame ones, dropping some. From that table come the V and J calls and clone size; the DNA was used to work out D and trimming. This sample carries approximately 140,000 clones, roughly 90% of them seen once, and the ten largest clones take over 3.5%. The material sequenced was peripheral blood. The receptor's source is a woman aged 60-75 years with active or convalescent COVID-19. V usage is TRBV10-3 and J usage is TRBJ1-1; D possibly corresponds to TRBD1 (5 bases). CDR3 region: CASRRGSQAFF. The CDR3 nucleotides are TGTGCCTCCCGACGGGGGTCTCAAGCTTTCTTT.